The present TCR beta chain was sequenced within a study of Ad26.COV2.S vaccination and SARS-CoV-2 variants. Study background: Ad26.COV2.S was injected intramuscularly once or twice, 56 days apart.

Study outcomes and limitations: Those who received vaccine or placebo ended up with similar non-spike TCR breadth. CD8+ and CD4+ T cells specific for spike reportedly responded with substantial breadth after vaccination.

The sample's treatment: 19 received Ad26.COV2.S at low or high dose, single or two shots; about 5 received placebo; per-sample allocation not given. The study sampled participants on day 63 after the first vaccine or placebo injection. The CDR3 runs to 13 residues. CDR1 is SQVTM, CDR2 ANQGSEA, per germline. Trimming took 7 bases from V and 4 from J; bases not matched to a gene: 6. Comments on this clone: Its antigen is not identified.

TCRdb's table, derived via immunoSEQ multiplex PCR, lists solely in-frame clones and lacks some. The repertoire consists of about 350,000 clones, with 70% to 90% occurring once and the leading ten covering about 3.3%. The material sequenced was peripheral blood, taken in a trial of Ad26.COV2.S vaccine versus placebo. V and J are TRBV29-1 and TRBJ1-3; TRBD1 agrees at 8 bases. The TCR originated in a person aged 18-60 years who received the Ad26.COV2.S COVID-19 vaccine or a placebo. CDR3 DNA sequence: TGCAGCGCGGAGACAGGGGTAGGAAACACCATATATTTT. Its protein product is CSAETGVGNTIYF.